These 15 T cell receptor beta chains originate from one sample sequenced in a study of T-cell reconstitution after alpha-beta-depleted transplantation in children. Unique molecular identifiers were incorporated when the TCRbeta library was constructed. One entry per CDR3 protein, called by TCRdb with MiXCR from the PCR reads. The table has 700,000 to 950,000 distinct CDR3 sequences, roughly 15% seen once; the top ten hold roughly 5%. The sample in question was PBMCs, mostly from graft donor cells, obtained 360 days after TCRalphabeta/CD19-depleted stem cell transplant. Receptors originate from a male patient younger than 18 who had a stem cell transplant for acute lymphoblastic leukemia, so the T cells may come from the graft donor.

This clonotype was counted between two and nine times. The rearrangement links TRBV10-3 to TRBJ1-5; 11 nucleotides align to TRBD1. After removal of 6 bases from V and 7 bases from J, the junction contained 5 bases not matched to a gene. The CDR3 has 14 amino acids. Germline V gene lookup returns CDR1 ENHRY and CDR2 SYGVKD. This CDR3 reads CAISGQGARQPQHF. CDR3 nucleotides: TGTGCCATCAGCGGACAGGGGGCGAGGCAGCCCCAGCATTTT.

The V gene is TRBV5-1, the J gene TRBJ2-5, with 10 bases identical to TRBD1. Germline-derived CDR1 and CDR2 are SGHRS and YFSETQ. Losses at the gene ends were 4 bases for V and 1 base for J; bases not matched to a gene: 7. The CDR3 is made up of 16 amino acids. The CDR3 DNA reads TGCGCCAGCAGCCCCCGGACAGGGGGGCCCCAAGAGACCCAGTACTTC. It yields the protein CASSPRTGGPQETQYF.

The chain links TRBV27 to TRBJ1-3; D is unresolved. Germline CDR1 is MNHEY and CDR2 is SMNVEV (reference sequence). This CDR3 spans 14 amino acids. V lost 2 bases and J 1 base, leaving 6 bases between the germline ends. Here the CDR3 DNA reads TGTGCCAGCAGTTTACGGCAATCTGGAAACACCATATATTTT. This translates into CASSLRQSGNTIYF.

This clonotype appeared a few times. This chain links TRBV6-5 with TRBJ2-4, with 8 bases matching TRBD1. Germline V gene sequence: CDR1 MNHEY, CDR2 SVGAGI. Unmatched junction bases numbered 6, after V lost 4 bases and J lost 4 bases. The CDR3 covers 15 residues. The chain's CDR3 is CASSSTGTGKNIQYF. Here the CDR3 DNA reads TGTGCCAGCAGTTCCACCGGGACAGGAAAAAACATTCAGTACTTC.

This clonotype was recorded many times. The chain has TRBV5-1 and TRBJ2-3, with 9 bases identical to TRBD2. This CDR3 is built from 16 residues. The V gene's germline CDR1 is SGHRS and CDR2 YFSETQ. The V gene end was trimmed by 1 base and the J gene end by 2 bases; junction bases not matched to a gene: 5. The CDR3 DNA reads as TGCGCCAGCAGCTTGAGCCTAGCGGGAAACACAGATACGCAGTATTTT. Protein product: CASSLSLAGNTDTQYF.

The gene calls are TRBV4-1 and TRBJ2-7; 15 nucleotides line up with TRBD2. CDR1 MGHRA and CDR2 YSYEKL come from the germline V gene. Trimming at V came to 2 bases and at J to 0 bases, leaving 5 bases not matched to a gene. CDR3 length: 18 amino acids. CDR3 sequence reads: CASSQSGLAGGHSYEQYF. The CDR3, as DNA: TGCGCCAGCAGCCAATCTGGACTAGCGGGAGGGCACTCCTACGAGCAGTACTTC.

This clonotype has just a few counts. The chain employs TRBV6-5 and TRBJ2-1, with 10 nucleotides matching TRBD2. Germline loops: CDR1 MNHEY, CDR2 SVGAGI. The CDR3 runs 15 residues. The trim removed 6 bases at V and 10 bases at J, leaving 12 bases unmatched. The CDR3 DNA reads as TGTGCCAGCAGACTACCTAGCGGGAGTGCCGACGAGCAGTTCTTC. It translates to CASRLPSGSADEQFF.

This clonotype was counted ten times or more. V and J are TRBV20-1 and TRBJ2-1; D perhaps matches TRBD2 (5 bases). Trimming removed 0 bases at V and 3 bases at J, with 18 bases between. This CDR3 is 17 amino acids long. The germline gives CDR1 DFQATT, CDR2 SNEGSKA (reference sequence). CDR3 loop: CSARDFRLPSGYNEQFF. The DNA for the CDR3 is TGCAGTGCTAGAGATTTTAGACTCCCCAGCGGCTACAATGAGCAGTTCTTC.

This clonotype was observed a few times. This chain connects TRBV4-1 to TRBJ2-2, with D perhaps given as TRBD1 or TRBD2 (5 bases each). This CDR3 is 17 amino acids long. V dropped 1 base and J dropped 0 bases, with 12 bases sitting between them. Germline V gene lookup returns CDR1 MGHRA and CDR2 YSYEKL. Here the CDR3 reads CASSQGPGPSNTGELFF. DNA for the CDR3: TGCGCCAGCAGCCAAGGACCGGGGCCCTCGAACACCGGGGAGCTGTTTTTT.

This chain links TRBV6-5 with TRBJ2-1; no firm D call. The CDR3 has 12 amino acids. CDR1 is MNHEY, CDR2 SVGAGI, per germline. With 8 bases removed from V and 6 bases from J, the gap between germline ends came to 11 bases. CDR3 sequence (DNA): TGTGCCAGCGGCAGGCTCACCAATGAGCAGTTCTTC. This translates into CASGRLTNEQFF.

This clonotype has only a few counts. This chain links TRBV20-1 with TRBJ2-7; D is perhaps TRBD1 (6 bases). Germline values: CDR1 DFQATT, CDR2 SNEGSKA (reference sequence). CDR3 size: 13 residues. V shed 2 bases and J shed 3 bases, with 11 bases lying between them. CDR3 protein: CSARRDTLYEQYF. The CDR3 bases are TGCAGTGCTAGAAGGGACACTCTCTACGAGCAGTACTTC.

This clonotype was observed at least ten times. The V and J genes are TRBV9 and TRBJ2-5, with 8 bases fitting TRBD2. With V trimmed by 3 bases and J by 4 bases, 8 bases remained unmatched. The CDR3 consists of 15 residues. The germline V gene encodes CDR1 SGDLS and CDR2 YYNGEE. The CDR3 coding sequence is TGTGCCAGCAGCGCCTTTGCGGGAGGAAGAGAGACCCAGTACTTC. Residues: CASSAFAGGRETQYF.

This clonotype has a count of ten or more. The CDR3 nucleotides are TGTGCCAGCAGCCCGCGCGTACTCCTAGCGAGGGGCAGGAGATCGGAGACAGATACGCAGTATTTT. As protein: CASSPRVLLARGRRSETDTQYF. The rearrangement joins TRBV4-2 to TRBJ2-3; TRBD2 is a possible D gene (6 bases). Germline V lookup: CDR1 LGHNA, CDR2 YNFKEQ. CDR3 length: 22 residues. V was pared by 4 bases and J by 3 bases, with 35 bases between.

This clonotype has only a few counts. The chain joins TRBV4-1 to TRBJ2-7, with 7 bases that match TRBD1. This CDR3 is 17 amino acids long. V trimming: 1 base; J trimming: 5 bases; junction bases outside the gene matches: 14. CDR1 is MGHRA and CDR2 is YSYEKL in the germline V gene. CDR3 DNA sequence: TGCGCCAGCAGCCAAGGACGCTCCAGGGGGATCTTCGACGAGCAGTACTTC. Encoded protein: CASSQGRSRGIFDEQYF.

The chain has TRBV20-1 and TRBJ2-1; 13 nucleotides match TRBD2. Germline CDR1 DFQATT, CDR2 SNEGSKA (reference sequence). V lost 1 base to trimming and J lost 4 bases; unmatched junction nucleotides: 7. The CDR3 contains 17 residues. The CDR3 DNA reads TGCAGTGCTAGAGCCCCCGGACTAGCGGGAGAATACAATGAGCAGTTCTTC. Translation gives CSARAPGLAGEYNEQFF.